This T cell receptor (beta chain) was retrieved from a study of blood T cell repertoires in COVID-19. For the study at large: The United States, Italy and Spain were the sources of the acute and convalescent COVID-19 samples. T cells, B-cell-depleted T cells, or PBMCs provided the cDNA or gDNA that served as material.

Trimming left V 4 bases short and J 9 bases short, with 20 bases between. CDR3 length: 15 amino acids. CDR1 and CDR2 from the germline V gene are SGHTS and YDEGEE. Per the authors' pipeline: Amplification from reference gene primers served as the basis for estimated nucleated cell counts. Sequencing was performed with immunoSEQ multiplex PCR; in TCRdb, only in-frame clones are kept and a portion is missing. V, J and clone size reflect that table, while D and trimming were determined from the DNA. Of tens of thousands of clones in the sample, 83% were seen once. The V gene is TRBV5-8, the J gene TRBJ2-1; D is unclear. The specimen sequenced was peripheral blood. This TCR came from a man of 80 years or more with active or convalescent COVID-19. This chain's CDR3 is CASSHPLTPSGEQFF. The DNA of the CDR3 is TGTGCCAGCAGCCACCCCCTAACCCCCTCTGGTGAGCAGTTCTTC. The whole variable domain, filled in from reference TRBV5-8 and TRBJ2-1, reads EAGVTQSPTHLIKTRGQQATLRCSPISGHTSVYWYQQALGLGLQFLLWYDEGEERNRGNFPPRFSGRQFPNYSSELNVNALELEDSALYLCASSHPLTPSGEQFFGPGTRLTVL.